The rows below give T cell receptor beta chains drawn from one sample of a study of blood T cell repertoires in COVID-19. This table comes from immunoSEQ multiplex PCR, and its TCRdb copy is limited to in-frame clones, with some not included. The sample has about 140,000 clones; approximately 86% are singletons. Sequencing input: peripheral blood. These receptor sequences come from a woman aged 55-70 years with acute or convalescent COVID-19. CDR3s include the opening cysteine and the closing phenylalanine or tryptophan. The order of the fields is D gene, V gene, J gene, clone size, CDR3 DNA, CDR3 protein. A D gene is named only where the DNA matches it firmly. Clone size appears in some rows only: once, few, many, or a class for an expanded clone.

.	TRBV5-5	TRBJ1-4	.	TGTGCCAGCAGCTTGGAGGAGTCGGTACAGGCTAATGAAAAACTGTTTTTT	CASSLEESVQANEKLFF
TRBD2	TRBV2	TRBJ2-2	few	TGTGCCAGCAGTGAACTAGCGGGGGGTGGCGGGGAGCTGTTTTTT	CASSELAGGGGELFF
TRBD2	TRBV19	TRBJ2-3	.	TGTGCCAGTAGTTTACCTCGGGGAGGGAGGGGAGATACGCAGTATTTT	CASSLPRGGRGDTQYF
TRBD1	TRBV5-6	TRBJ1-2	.	TGTGCCAGCAGCTCAATTCCTAGGACAGGGGGAGTCTATGGCTACACCTTC	CASSSIPRTGGVYGYTF
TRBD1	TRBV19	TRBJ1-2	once	TGTGCCAGTAGTATCTGGGGATGGCTCGCGGCAGGGGGTAATTATGGCTACACCTTC	CASSIWGWLAAGGNYGYTF
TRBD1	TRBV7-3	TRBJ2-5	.	TGTGCCAGCAGTCATTCAGGGGGCGGCCAAGAGACCCAGTACTTC	CASSHSGGGQETQYF
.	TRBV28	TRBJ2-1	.	TGTGCCAGCAGTTTCGACAGCAATGAGCAGTTCTTC	CASSFDSNEQFF
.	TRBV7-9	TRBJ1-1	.	TGTGCCAGCAGCCGGGACACTGAAGCTTTCTTT	CASSRDTEAFF
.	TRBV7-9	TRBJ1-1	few	TGTGCCAGCAGCCCCCTTTGGACGGGGGTGAACACTGAAGCTTTCTTT	CASSPLWTGVNTEAFF
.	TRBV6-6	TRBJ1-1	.	TGTGCCAGCAGTTACCCCACAGTGGAAACTGAAGCTTTCTTT	CASSYPTVETEAFF
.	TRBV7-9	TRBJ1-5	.	TGTGCCAGCAGCTTAGCGTCCCGGGGACAGCCCCAGCATTTT	CASSLASRGQPQHF
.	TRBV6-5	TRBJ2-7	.	TGTGCCAGCACCGAAAACGGGGTTTTGGGGGAGCAGTACTTC	CASTENGVLGEQYF
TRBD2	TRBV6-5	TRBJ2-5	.	TGTGCCAGCAGCCTCGGACTAGCGGGGGCGGAGACCCAGTACTTC	CASSLGLAGAETQYF
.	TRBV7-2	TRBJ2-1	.	TGTGCCAGCAGCTTGGCAGGTTGGGTTCAGTTCTTC	CASSLAGWVQFF
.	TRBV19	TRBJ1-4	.	TGTGCCAGTAGTATCCAGGTCCTCCTCCGTGGAACTAATGAAAAACTGTTTTTT	CASSIQVLLRGTNEKLFF
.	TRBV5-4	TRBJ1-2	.	TGTGCCAGCAGCTTGGGGACGGGAGTCAGAAACTATGGCTACACCTTC	CASSLGTGVRNYGYTF
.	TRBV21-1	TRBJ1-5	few	TGTGCCAGCAGGGAGACAGGGAGGAGAGGATATAGCAATCAGCCCCAGCATTTT	CASRETGRRGYSNQPQHF
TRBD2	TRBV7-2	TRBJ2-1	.	TGTGCCAGCAGCCCCTGGACTAGCGGGGGTAATGAGCAGTTCTTC	CASSPWTSGGNEQFF
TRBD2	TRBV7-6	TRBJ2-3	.	TGTGCCAGCAGCTGGGGACTAGCGGGGGTTTCAGATACGCAGTATTTT	CASSWGLAGVSDTQYF
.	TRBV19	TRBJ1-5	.	TGTGCCAGTAGTATAGCAGGGTTCGGTCAGCCCCAGCATTTT	CASSIAGFGQPQHF
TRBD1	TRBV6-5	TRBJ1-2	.	TGTGCCAGCAGGACAGGGAGCAGCTATGGCTACACCTTC	CASRTGSSYGYTF
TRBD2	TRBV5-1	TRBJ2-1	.	TGCGCCAGCAGCCTTAGCGGGGAGCAGTTCTTC	CASSLSGEQFF
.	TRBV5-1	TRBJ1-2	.	TGCGCCAGCAGCTTGGCCCTGGAGGGAACCTATGGCTACACCTTC	CASSLALEGTYGYTF
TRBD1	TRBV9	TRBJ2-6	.	TGTGCCAGCAGCGTAGGACAGGGCTTGGGGGCCAACGTCCTGACTTTC	CASSVGQGLGANVLTF
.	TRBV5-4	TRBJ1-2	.	TGTGCCAGCAGCTTGGTGTATGGGGGCGATGGCTACACCTTC	CASSLVYGGDGYTF
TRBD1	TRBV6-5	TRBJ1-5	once	TGTGCCACCGTACAGACAGGGAGCAATCAGCCCCAGCATTTT	CATVQTGSNQPQHF
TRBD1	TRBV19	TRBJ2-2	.	TGTGCCAGTAAGGACAGGGATCCGAACACCGGGGAGCTGTTTTTT	CASKDRDPNTGELFF
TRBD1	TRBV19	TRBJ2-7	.	TGTGCCAGTAGTGAACGTTGGGGACAGGGGGCCTACGAGCAGTACTTC	CASSERWGQGAYEQYF
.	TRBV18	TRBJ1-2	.	TGTGCCAGCTCACCAGACAGAACCCTAAACTATGGCTACACCTTC	CASSPDRTLNYGYTF
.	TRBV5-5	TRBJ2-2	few	TGTGCCAGCACTAACTCCCCTAAGTCGAACACCGGGGAGCTGTTTTTT	CASTNSPKSNTGELFF
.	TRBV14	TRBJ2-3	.	TGTGCCAGCAGCCAACTAGGGGCCCTTGGGGCAGATACGCAGTATTTT	CASSQLGALGADTQYF
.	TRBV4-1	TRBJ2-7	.	TGCGCCAGCAGCCAAGGGTACATCTACGAGCAGTACTTC	CASSQGYIYEQYF
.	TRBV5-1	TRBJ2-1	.	TGCGCCAGCAGGGACCAGGGGATTGAGCAGTTCTTC	CASRDQGIEQFF
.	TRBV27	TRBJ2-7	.	TGTGCCAGCAGTCCCACAGGGCCTACCTACGAGCAGTACTTC	CASSPTGPTYEQYF
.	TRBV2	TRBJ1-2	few	TGTGCCAGCAGTGAAGCGCTAGGCTATGGCTACACCTTC	CASSEALGYGYTF
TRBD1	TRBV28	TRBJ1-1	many	TGTGCCAGCAGTTGGGGGACAGGGGCCGATCCTGAAGCTTTCTTT	CASSWGTGADPEAFF
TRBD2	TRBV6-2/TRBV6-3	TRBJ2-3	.	TGTGCCAGCAGTTACGTCCGGGGGGGCCGCACAGATACGCAGTATTTT	CASSYVRGGRTDTQYF
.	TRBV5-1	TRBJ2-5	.	TGCGCCAGCAGCTTGAGTAGGGAGGGACAGGCGGCCAAGTACTTC	CASSLSREGQAAKYF
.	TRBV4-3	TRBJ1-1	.	TGCGCCAGCAGCCAAGATCTAGGAGTCGCTGAAGCTTTCTTT	CASSQDLGVAEAFF
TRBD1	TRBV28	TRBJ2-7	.	TGTGCCAGCAAAGACAGGGGGCAGGGCGAGCAGTACTTC	CASKDRGQGEQYF
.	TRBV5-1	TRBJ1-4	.	TGCGCCAGCAGCCAGGACAGTCCCGGTTATGAAAAACTGTTTTTT	CASSQDSPGYEKLFF
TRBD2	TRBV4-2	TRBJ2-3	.	TGTGCCAGCAGCGGGACTAGCGGGGCGAGCACAGATACGCAGTATTTT	CASSGTSGASTDTQYF
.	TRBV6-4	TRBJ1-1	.	TGTGCCAGCAGCGCCCAAATGGAGTTAGCCCCGAACACTGAAGCTTTCTTT	CASSAQMELAPNTEAFF
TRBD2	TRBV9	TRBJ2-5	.	TGTGCCAGCAGCGCTCAACTAGCGGGGGGGCAGGCCCAGTACTTC	CASSAQLAGGQAQYF
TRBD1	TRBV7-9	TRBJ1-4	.	TGTGCCAGCAGCCTCACTCCCCGGGACAGGGATACTGAAAAACTGTTTTTT	CASSLTPRDRDTEKLFF
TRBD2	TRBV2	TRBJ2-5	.	TGTGCCAGCAGGGCTAGCGGGGGCAAAGAGACCCAGTACTTC	CASRASGGKETQYF
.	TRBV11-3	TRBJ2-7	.	TGTGCCAGCAGCTTAGTACAGGCCAGCTACGAGCAGTACTTC	CASSLVQASYEQYF